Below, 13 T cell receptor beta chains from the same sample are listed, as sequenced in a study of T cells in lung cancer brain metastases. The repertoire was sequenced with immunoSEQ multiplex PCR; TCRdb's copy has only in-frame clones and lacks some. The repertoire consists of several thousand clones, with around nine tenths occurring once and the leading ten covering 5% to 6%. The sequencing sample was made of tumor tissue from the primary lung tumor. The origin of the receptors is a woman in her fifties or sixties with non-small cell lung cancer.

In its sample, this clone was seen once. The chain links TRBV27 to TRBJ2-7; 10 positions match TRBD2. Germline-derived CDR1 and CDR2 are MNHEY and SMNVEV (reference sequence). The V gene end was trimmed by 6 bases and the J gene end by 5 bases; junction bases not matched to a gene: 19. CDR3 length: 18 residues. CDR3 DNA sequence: TGTGCCAGCAGGTTCCGCGGACTAGCGGACCGCCCAGGTAACGAGCAGTACTTC. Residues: CASRFRGLADRPGNEQYF.

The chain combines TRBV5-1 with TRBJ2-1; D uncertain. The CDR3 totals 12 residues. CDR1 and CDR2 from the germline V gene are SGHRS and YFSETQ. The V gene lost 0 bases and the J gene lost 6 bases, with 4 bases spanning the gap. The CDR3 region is CASSLASNEQFF. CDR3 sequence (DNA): TGCGCCAGCAGCTTGGCCAGCAATGAGCAGTTCTTC.

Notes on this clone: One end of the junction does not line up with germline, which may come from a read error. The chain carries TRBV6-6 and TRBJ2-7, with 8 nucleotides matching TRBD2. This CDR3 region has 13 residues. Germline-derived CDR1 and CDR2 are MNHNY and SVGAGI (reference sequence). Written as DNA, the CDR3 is TGTGCCACGGGGGGGGAAAGCTCCTACGAGCAGTATTTC. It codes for CATGGESSYEQYF.

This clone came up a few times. Written as DNA, the CDR3 is TGTGCCTGGGGGGGGACGGGAGGGTGGGACGAGCAGTACTTC. Translated: CAWGGTGGWDEQYF. The chain joins TRBV30 to TRBJ2-7; TRBD2 matches 8 bases. Looked up from germline, CDR1 is GTSNPN and CDR2 is SVGIG (reference sequence). J was trimmed by 5 bases and V by 5 bases; bases with no gene match: 11. The CDR3 extends over 14 amino acids.

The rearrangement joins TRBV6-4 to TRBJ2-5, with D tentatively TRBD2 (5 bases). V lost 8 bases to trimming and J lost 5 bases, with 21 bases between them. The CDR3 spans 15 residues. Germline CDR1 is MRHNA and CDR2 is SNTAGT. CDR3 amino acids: CASPKTGGRLETQYF. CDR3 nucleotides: TGTGCCAGCCCAAAAACCGGAGGCCGTTTGGAGACCCAGTACTTC.

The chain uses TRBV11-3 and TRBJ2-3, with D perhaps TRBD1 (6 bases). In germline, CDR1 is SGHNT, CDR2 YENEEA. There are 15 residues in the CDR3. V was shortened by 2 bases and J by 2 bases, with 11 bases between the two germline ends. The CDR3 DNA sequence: TGTGCCAGCAGCTTATCAGGGGTCATCACAGATACGCAGTATTTT. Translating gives CASSLSGVITDTQYF.

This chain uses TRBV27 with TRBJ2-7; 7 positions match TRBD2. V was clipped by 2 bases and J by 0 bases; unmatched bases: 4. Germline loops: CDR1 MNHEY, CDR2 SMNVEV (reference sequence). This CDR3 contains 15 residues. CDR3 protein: CASSLGGESSYEQYF. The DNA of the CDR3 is TGTGCCAGCAGTTTAGGGGGGGAGAGCTCCTACGAGCAGTACTTC.

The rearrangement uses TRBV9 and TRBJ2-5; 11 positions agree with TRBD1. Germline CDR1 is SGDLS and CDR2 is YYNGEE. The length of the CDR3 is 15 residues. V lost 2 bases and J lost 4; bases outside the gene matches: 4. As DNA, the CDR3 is TGTGCCAGCAGCGTCGGACAGGGGGCCGTAGAGACCCAGTACTTC. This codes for CASSVGQGAVETQYF. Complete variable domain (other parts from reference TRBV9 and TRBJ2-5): DSGVTQTPKHLITATGQRVTLRCSPRSGDLSVYWYQQSLDQGLQFLIQYYNGEERAKGNILERFSAQQFPDLHSELNLSSLELGDSALYFCASSVGQGAVETQYFGPGTRLLVL.

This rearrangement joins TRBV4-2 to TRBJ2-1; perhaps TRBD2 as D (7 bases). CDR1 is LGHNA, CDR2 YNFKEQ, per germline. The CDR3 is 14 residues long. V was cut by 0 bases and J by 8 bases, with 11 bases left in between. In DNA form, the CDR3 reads TGTGCCAGCAGCCAAGAGGGGAGGGGGGATGAGCAGTTCTTC. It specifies CASSQEGRGDEQFF.

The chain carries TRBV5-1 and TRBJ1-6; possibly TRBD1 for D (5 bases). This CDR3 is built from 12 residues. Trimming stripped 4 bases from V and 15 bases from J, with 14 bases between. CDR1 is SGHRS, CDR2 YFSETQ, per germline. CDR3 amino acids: CASSDEDSLLHF. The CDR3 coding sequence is TGCGCCAGCAGCGACGAAGACAGTCTCCTCCACTTT.

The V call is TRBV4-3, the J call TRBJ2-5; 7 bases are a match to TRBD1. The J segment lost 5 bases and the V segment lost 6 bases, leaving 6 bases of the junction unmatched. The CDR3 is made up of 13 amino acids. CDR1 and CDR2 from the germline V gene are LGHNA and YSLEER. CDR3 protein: CASSPDRAETQYF. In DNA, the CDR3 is TGCGCCAGCAGTCCAGACAGGGCGGAGACCCAGTACTTC.

The CDR3 DNA reads TGTGCCACCAGCAGAGAGGCGGTCGGGAACTACGAGCAGTACTTC. Residues: CATSREAVGNYEQYF. This chain connects TRBV15 to TRBJ2-7, with TRBD2 as a possible D gene (5 bases). Trimming stripped 0 bases from V and 3 bases from J, with 12 bases between. The germline V gene encodes CDR1 LNHNV and CDR2 YYDKDF (reference sequence). The CDR3 length is 15 residues.

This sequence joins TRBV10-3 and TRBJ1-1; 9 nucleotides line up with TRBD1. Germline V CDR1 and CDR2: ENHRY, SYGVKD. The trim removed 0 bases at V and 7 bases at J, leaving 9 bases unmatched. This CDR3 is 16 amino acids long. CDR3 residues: CAISESKQGALSEAFF. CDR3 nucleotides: TGTGCCATCAGTGAGTCGAAACAGGGGGCTTTGAGTGAAGCTTTCTTT.